These 11 T cell receptor beta chains came from one sample sequenced in a study of cytomegalovirus exposure and HLA in healthy donors. A multiplex PCR was run with 60 Vbeta primers and 13 Jbeta primers. The table came from immunoSEQ multiplex PCR; TCRdb's copy has only in-frame clones and leaves some out. The repertoire holds under 200,000 clones, with around 84% as singletons. Sequencing was carried out using PBMCs. These receptor sequences come from a man younger than 35 in good health and CMV-seronegative.

The V call is TRBV28, the J call TRBJ2-7; D is unclear. Per the germline V gene, CDR1 is MDHEN and CDR2 is SYDVKM. V gave up 7 bases and J gave up 0 bases, with 4 bases separating them. This CDR3 is built from 11 residues. The chain's CDR3 is CASMSSYEQYF. CDR3 nucleotides: TGTGCCAGCATGAGCTCCTACGAGCAGTACTTC. The full variable domain, with the rest looked up from reference TRBV28 and TRBJ2-7, is DVKVTQSSRYLVKRTGEKVFLECVQDMDHENMFWYRQDPGLGLRLIYFSYDVKMKEKGDIPEGYSVSREKKERFSLILESASTNQTSMYLCASMSSYEQYFGPGTRLTVT.

This clone has a single count. The V gene is TRBV27, the J gene TRBJ1-2, with TRBD1 as a possible D gene (5 bases). Trimming pared 0 bases from V and 5 bases from J, leaving 13 bases between. The CDR3 is 15 amino acids. Looked up from germline, CDR1 is MNHEY and CDR2 is SMNVEV (reference sequence). The CDR3 sequence: CASSLSVQESYGYTF. The CDR3 DNA follows: TGTGCCAGCAGTTTATCGGTACAGGAGAGTTATGGCTACACCTTC.

The chain is built from TRBV19 and TRBJ1-2, with TRBD1 identical over 9 bases. Germline-derived CDR1 and CDR2 are LNHDA and SQIVND (reference sequence). The CDR3 runs 15 residues. The trim removed 7 bases at V and 13 bases at J, leaving 19 bases unmatched. CDR3 bases: TGTGCCAGTAATCCACGGGATGGGACAGGGCTTGGGTTCACCTTC. Translating gives CASNPRDGTGLGFTF.

V usage is TRBV23-1 and J usage is TRBJ2-1; D is undetermined. Being an ORF, TRBV23-1 has a function that is uncertain. Trimming removed 0 bases from V and 0 bases from J, with 18 bases in between. This CDR3 is 19 amino acids long. The CDR3 region is CASSQSWYTEWSSYNEQFF. DNA of the CDR3: TGCGCCAGCAGTCAATCATGGTACACCGAATGGAGCTCCTACAATGAGCAGTTCTTC.

This clone was picked up a small number of times. The genes are TRBV6-1 and TRBJ2-3, with TRBD2 as a possible D gene (6 bases). V lost 8 bases to trimming and J lost 0 bases, with 12 bases between them. Germline CDR1 is MNHNS and CDR2 is SASEGT. This CDR3 spans 14 amino acids. Here the CDR3 DNA reads TGTGCCAGCGGGGGGAGGCCTAGCACAGATACGCAGTATTTT. Its translation: CASGGRPSTDTQYF.

This clone was recorded only once. This chain joins TRBV28 and TRBJ2-7; no firm D call. Trimming took off 5 bases at V and 2 bases at J, with 13 bases between the two ends. The germline V gene encodes CDR1 MDHEN and CDR2 SYDVKM. The CDR3 consists of 14 residues. The CDR3 sequence: CASSPQTRPYEQYF. In DNA, the CDR3 is TGTGCCAGCAGTCCCCAGACAAGACCCTACGAGCAGTACTTC.

The rearrangement joins TRBV19 to TRBJ1-1; TRBD1 might be the D (6 bases). Trimming took off 1 base at V and 4 bases at J, with 13 bases between the two ends. CDR3 size: 15 residues. Germline V gene sequence: CDR1 LNHDA, CDR2 SQIVND (reference sequence). This CDR3 reads CASSIVSGGPTEAFF. The CDR3 region has the DNA TGTGCCAGTAGTATAGTATCCGGGGGGCCCACTGAAGCTTTCTTT.

The V call is TRBV4-1, the J call TRBJ2-3; TRBD2 might be the D (6 bases). The germline V gene encodes CDR1 MGHRA and CDR2 YSYEKL. The CDR3 length is 17 residues. Trimming took 1 base from V and 2 from J, leaving 16 bases between them. CDR3 loop: CASSQARTKRTTDTQYF. The CDR3 nucleotides are TGCGCCAGCAGCCAAGCCAGGACTAAAAGAACCACAGATACGCAGTATTTT.

The chain has TRBV19 and TRBJ2-5; tentatively, D is TRBD2 (6 bases). Germline CDR1 is LNHDA and CDR2 is SQIVND (reference sequence). The CDR3 loop spans 14 amino acids. Trimming took off 1 base at V and 5 bases at J, with 11 bases between the two ends. In nucleotides, the CDR3 is TGTGCCAGTAGTATAGCCGGAGGGTGGGAGACCCAGTACTTC. It yields the protein CASSIAGGWETQYF.

The chain links TRBV28 to TRBJ1-5; D might be TRBD1 (6 bases). The V gene lost 5 bases and the J gene lost 7 bases, with 15 bases spanning the gap. The CDR3 runs to 14 residues. Germline CDR1 reads MDHEN; CDR2 reads SYDVKM. The CDR3: CASSQQGFGQPQHF. CDR3 sequence (DNA): TGTGCCAGCAGTCAACAGGGTTTTGGCCAGCCCCAGCATTTT.

This sequence joins TRBV30 and TRBJ1-5; D unclear. The germline V gene has CDR1 GTSNPN and CDR2 SVGIG (reference sequence). This CDR3 is built from 11 residues. The V end was cut by 6 bases, the J end by 5 bases, with 8 bases between. CDR3 DNA sequence: TGTGCCTGCCCCGCGTATCAGCCCCAGCATTTT. It codes for CACPAYQPQHF.